These T cell receptor beta chains were read from a single sample in a study of chemoradiotherapy in HPV16-positive cancers. Some clones are missing from TCRdb's copy, which holds only in-frame ones; the method was immunoSEQ multiplex PCR. The table lists 30,000 to 35,000 clones, just under 80% of them singletons. Sequencing used blood, obtained from a patient who underwent chemoradiotherapy. These receptors were obtained from a human donor with HPV-associated anogenital cancer. Both conserved end residues are part of each CDR3. Each record gives: J gene, V gene, clone size, D gene, CDR3 DNA, CDR3 protein. A D gene is named only where the DNA matches it firmly. The size of a clone is reported for some rows only, either as once, few or many, or as a class for expanded clones.

>TRBJ1-3|TRBV2|NA|NA
TGTGCCAGGGGTGGGGTCTCCGGAAACACCATATATTTT
CARGGVSGNTIYF
>TRBJ1-6|TRBV7-2|NA|TRBD1
TGTGCCAGCAGGTTCGGGACAGGGAATTCACCCCTCCACTTT
CASRFGTGNSPLHF
>TRBJ1-1|TRBV18|once|NA
TGTGCCAGCTCACCACCGGAATTGGGTCGGACTGAAGCTTTCTTT
CASSPPELGRTEAFF
>TRBJ1-5|TRBV4-1|NA|TRBD1
TGCGCCAGCAGCCGGGACAGGGATAGTGATAGCAATCAGCCCCAGCATTTT
CASSRDRDSDSNQPQHF
>TRBJ2-1|TRBV6-6|once|TRBD2
TGTGCCAGCAGTTACTCCCGGGGGGGGCGAAATGAGCAGTTCTTC
CASSYSRGGRNEQFF
>TRBJ1-3|TRBV6-5|NA|NA
TGTGCCAGCAGCACAACAGGGCAGGGTGGAAACACCATATATTTT
CASSTTGQGGNTIYF
>TRBJ1-6|TRBV7-9|NA|NA
TGTGCCAGCAGCTATTCTATTAACTCACCCCTCCACTTT
CASSYSINSPLHF
>TRBJ2-3|TRBV5-1|NA|TRBD2
TGCGCCAGCAGCTTGGTCTTTGGGACGGGGGGTCCCTCTAGCACAGATACGCAGTATTTT
CASSLVFGTGGPSSTDTQYF
>TRBJ1-2|TRBV5-5|NA|NA
TGTGCCAGCAGCTTGATTGGTTTCTCCTATGGCTACACCTTC
CASSLIGFSYGYTF
>TRBJ1-2|TRBV12-2|NA|NA
TGTGCAAGTCGCTTAGTGCAAACAGGGGGCCCTGATGGCTACACCTTC
CASRLVQTGGPDGYTF
>TRBJ2-7|TRBV4-3|few|NA
TGCGCCAGCAGCCAAGAGATCGTCGCTTCCTACGAGCAGTACTTC
CASSQEIVASYEQYF
>TRBJ2-1|TRBV15|few|NA
TGTGCCACCAGCAGGTCCGGGGCCTCCTACAATGAGCAGTTCTTC
CATSRSGASYNEQFF
>TRBJ2-1|TRBV11-2|NA|TRBD2
TGTGCCAGCAGCTTATTACCGGGGGGGCCGAGTGAGCAGTTCTTC
CASSLLPGGPSEQFF
>TRBJ2-7|TRBV13|NA|NA
TGTGCCAGCAGTGCGGAGGGCTGGGGTGAGGAGCAGTACTTC
CASSAEGWGEEQYF
>TRBJ1-6|TRBV2|NA|TRBD1
TGTGCCAGCAGCTGGACACTGACAGGGATGAATTCACCCCTCCACTTT
CASSWTLTGMNSPLHF
>TRBJ2-2|TRBV7-3|NA|NA
TGTGCCAGCAGCCCGGCTACGACCGGGGAGCTGTTTTTT
CASSPATTGELFF
>TRBJ1-2|TRBV5-6|NA|NA
TGTGCCAGCAGCTTGGCCTGGGGGGCGCGTTATGGCTACACCTTC
CASSLAWGARYGYTF
>TRBJ1-2|TRBV10-3|few|TRBD1
TGTGCCATCAGTGGTACCTCGGACAGGGGAGATGGCTACACCTTC
CAISGTSDRGDGYTF
>TRBJ2-3|TRBV2|NA|TRBD2
TGTGCCAGCAGTCCCACCATAGCGGGGGGGGGCACAGATACGCAGTATTTT
CASSPTIAGGGTDTQYF
>TRBJ2-7|TRBV6-5|NA|NA
TGTGCCAGCAGTTACCTCCAGGGAAACGAGCAGTACTTC
CASSYLQGNEQYF
>TRBJ2-1|TRBV5-1|NA|NA
TGCGCCAGCAGCTCACCCGGACGACTCAATGAGCAGTTCTTC
CASSSPGRLNEQFF
>TRBJ2-7|TRBV2|few|NA
TGTGCCAGCAGTGATGCGACGGGTCGATCCGAGCAGTACTTC
CASSDATGRSEQYF